Below, 25 T cell receptor beta chains from the same sample are listed, as sequenced in a study of OX40 agonist ivuxolimab in advanced cancers. Sequenced by immunoSEQ multiplex PCR; TCRdb stores in-frame clones only, minus some. The table has around 67,000 clones, approximately 79% seen once. The material was CD4+ or CD8+ T cells sorted from blood, obtained in a trial of the OX40 agonist ivuxolimab. These receptors all stem from an adult with an advanced solid tumor such as melanoma, head and neck, liver or kidney cancer.

This clone was seen a single time. The V gene is TRBV11-1, the J gene TRBJ2-3, with 10 nucleotides matching TRBD2. The J segment lost 0 bases and the V segment lost 2 bases, leaving 8 bases of the junction unmatched. The CDR3 has 18 amino acids. Germline values: CDR1 SGHAT, CDR2 FQDESV (reference sequence). The CDR3 is CASSLRLAGYTSTDTQYF. The CDR3 DNA follows: TGTGCCAGCAGCTTACGACTAGCGGGCTATACAAGCACAGATACGCAGTATTTT.

CDR3 residues: CASSSAQETQYF. The CDR3 DNA reads as TGTGCCAGCAGCTCCGCTCAAGAGACCCAGTACTTC. The V and J genes are TRBV5-4 and TRBJ2-5; D ambiguous. The CDR3 is made up of 12 amino acids. V lost 3 bases and J 2 bases, leaving 5 bases between the germline ends. Germline CDR1 and CDR2: SGHNT and YYREEE (reference sequence).

J is TRBJ2-3 and V is TRBV30; D gene ambiguous. The length of the CDR3 is 15 residues. Per germline, CDR1 GTSNPN and CDR2 SVGIG (reference sequence). Trimming left V 4 bases short and J 4 bases short, with 18 bases between. In nucleotides, the CDR3 is TGTGCCTGGACGGTCGGCGAGGTAATGGCAGATACGCAGTATTTT. This translates into CAWTVGEVMADTQYF.

V gene TRBV19 combines with J gene TRBJ2-7; D ambiguous. The CDR3 is 13 amino acids. V was pared by 5 bases and J by 10 bases, with 18 bases between. Germline CDR1 is LNHDA and CDR2 is SQIVND (reference sequence). Here the CDR3 reads CASSPRTDLSQYF. In nucleotides, the CDR3 is TGTGCCAGTAGTCCCCGGACGGATTTGAGCCAGTACTTC. Looking up the rest from reference TRBV19 and TRBJ2-7 gives the full variable domain: DGGITQSPKYLFRKEGQNVTLSCEQNLNHDAMYWYRQDPGQGLRLIYYSQIVNDFQKGDIAEGYSVSREKKESFPLTVTSAQKNPTAFYLCASSPRTDLSQYFGPGTRLTVT.

This clone was found a few times. The chain uses TRBV6-1 and TRBJ2-1, with a tentative D call TRBD1 (5 bases). V shed 1 base and J shed 15 bases, with 13 bases lying between them. This CDR3 has 12 residues. CDR1 MNHNS and CDR2 SASEGT come from the germline V gene. CDR3 sequence: CASSEGGTMPFF. The DNA of the CDR3 is TGTGCCAGCAGTGAAGGGGGCACCATGCCGTTCTTC.

J is TRBJ2-7 and V is TRBV4-2; a weak D match, TRBD2 (6 bases). Germline CDR1 LGHNA, CDR2 YNFKEQ. CDR3 length: 15 amino acids. The germline V and J ends were trimmed by 4 bases and 3 bases, with 16 bases remaining between them. The CDR3 coding sequence is TGTGCCAGCAGCCTCGCCGGGACTCAAGACTACGAGCAGTACTTC. It is translated as CASSLAGTQDYEQYF.

The rearrangement links TRBV7-2 to TRBJ2-5; unclear D gene. Germline V CDR1 and CDR2: SGHTA, FQGNSA. This CDR3 region has 14 residues. V lost 5 bases and J 0 bases, leaving 10 bases between the germline ends. The CDR3 DNA reads as TGTGCCAGCAGCACGACTCGGGACCAAGAGACCCAGTACTTC. As protein: CASSTTRDQETQYF.

This sequence joins TRBV27 and TRBJ2-3; 8 bases agree with TRBD1. After removal of 9 bases from V and 6 bases from J, the junction contained 8 bases not matched to a gene. This CDR3 comprises 13 residues. CDR1 MNHEY and CDR2 SMNVEV come from the germline V gene (reference sequence). The CDR3 protein is CASHRGSLDTQYF. The CDR3, as DNA: TGTGCCAGTCACAGGGGGAGCCTTGATACGCAGTATTTT.

This clone has a handful of counts. The V call is TRBV6-5, the J call TRBJ1-2; TRBD1 matches 7 bases. Germline V gene data show CDR1 as MNHEY and CDR2 as SVGAGI. The CDR3 is made up of 15 amino acids. Trimming removed 0 bases from V and 4 bases from J; junction bases left unmatched: 5. Here the CDR3 reads CASSYSLGGSYGYTF. CDR3 sequence (DNA): TGTGCCAGCAGTTACTCGCTAGGGGGCAGCTATGGCTACACCTTC.

The chain links TRBV6-1 to TRBJ1-6; D is ambiguous. Germline-derived CDR1 and CDR2 are MNHNS and SASEGT. The CDR3 covers 13 residues. V lost 2 bases to trimming and J lost 7 bases, with 6 bases between them. The CDR3: CASSELGNSPLHF. The DNA for the CDR3 is TGTGCCAGCAGTGAATTAGGAAATTCACCCCTCCACTTT.

The V call is TRBV5-1, the J call TRBJ2-7; D is possibly TRBD2 (6 bases). The V gene's germline CDR1 is SGHRS and CDR2 YFSETQ. Trimming shortened V by 3 bases and J by 3 bases, and 13 bases separated the two germline ends. The CDR3 consists of 14 residues. The DNA for the CDR3 is TGCGCCAGCAGCTCAGGGACTGCCCGCTACGAGCAGTACTTC. Its translation is CASSSGTARYEQYF.

The chain combines TRBV4-3 with TRBJ2-3; TRBD1 matches at 8 bases. This CDR3 is 17 amino acids long. V trimming: 4 bases; J trimming: 3 bases; junction bases outside the gene matches: 12. Germline CDR1 and CDR2: LGHNA and YSLEER. CDR3 loop: CASSLDRTGRSTDTQYF. In DNA form, the CDR3 reads TGCGCCAGCAGCCTAGATCGGACAGGGAGGTCAACAGATACGCAGTATTTT.

CDR3 sequence (DNA): TGCGCCAGCAGCCAAGATGTAGGGAGCGAGCAGTACTTC. This encodes CASSQDVGSEQYF. This chain links TRBV4-1 with TRBJ2-7, with D possibly being TRBD2 (5 bases). CDR3 length: 13 residues. Between the trimmed V and J ends, which lost 0 bases and 6 bases, there was a span of 9 bases. The germline CDR1 and CDR2 sequences are MGHRA and YSYEKL.

The chain combines TRBV11-3 with TRBJ1-5; D may be TRBD1 (6 bases). This CDR3 comprises 14 residues. Trimming shortened V by 5 bases and J by 4 bases, and 12 bases separated the two germline ends. From germline, CDR1 is SGHNT and CDR2 YENEEA. The CDR3 is CASSEGGGNQPQHF. In DNA, the CDR3 is TGTGCCAGCAGCGAGGGGGGAGGTAATCAGCCCCAGCATTTT. The full variable domain, in which reference TRBV11-3 and TRBJ1-5 provide the parts outside the CDR3, is EAGVVQSPRYKIIEKKQPVAFWCNPISGHNTLYWYLQNLGQGPELLIRYENEEAVDDSQLPKDRFSAERLKGVDSTLKIQPAELGDSAVYLCASSEGGGNQPQHFGDGTRLSIL.

V is TRBV7-9 and J is TRBJ2-5, with D possibly TRBD1 on 6 matching bases. V lost 1 base to trimming and J lost 4 bases, with 22 bases between them. CDR1 and CDR2 (germline): SEHNR, FQNEAQ (reference sequence). The CDR3 extends over 18 amino acids. The CDR3 coding sequence is TGTGCCAGCAGCTTAGGTACAGGGTTTTTGCTTCTACGAGAGACCCAGTACTTC. It codes for CASSLGTGFLLLRETQYF.

The CDR3 coding sequence is TGTGCCAGCAGGAGGGGGACACTCACCTACAATGAGCAGTTCTTC. It translates to CASRRGTLTYNEQFF. This chain joins TRBV6-1 and TRBJ2-1, with a possible D match to TRBD1 (6 bases). The germline V gene has CDR1 MNHNS and CDR2 SASEGT. CDR3 length: 15 residues. V was pared by 6 bases and J by 2 bases, with 14 bases between.

V and J are TRBV28 and TRBJ2-1; D not resolved. Germline lookup yields CDR1 MDHEN and CDR2 SYDVKM. V lost 6 bases and J lost 0, with 12 bases in between. The CDR3 is 15 amino acids. The CDR3 protein is CASSVATASYNEQFF. CDR3 coding DNA: TGTGCCAGCAGCGTAGCCACCGCCTCCTACAATGAGCAGTTCTTC.

This rearrangement joins TRBV18 to TRBJ1-5; D is undetermined. This CDR3 contains 14 residues. The germline V and J ends were trimmed by 5 bases and 2 bases, with 10 bases remaining between them. Germline V gene data show CDR1 as KGHSH and CDR2 as LQKENI. The CDR3 here is CASSSTHGNQPQHF. CDR3 sequence (DNA): TGTGCCAGCTCATCGACACACGGCAATCAGCCCCAGCATTTT.

The CDR3, as DNA: TGTGCCAGCAGCTCAGGACAGCAGCAGTTCTTC. Protein sequence: CASSSGQQQFF. The gene calls are TRBV11-3 and TRBJ2-1; D might be TRBD1 (6 bases). The length of the CDR3 is 11 residues. Trimming removed 4 bases at V and 11 bases at J, with 9 bases between. In germline, CDR1 is SGHNT, CDR2 YENEEA.

The V and J genes are TRBV15 and TRBJ1-1, with TRBD1 as a possible D gene (5 bases). With 4 bases removed from V and 10 bases from J, the gap between germline ends came to 19 bases. Per the germline V gene, CDR1 is LNHNV and CDR2 is YYDKDF (reference sequence). The CDR3 has 14 amino acids. The CDR3 protein is CATSMGEGTRVAFF. The CDR3 DNA reads as TGTGCCACCAGCATGGGGGAGGGGACTCGGGTAGCTTTCTTT.

This chain connects TRBV2 to TRBJ1-3; no reliable D call. The CDR3 is 14 residues long. Germline V gene lookup returns CDR1 SNHLY and CDR2 FYNNEI. The V and J ends lost 7 bases and 1 base respectively, with 11 bases between them. The CDR3 bases are TGTGCCAGCAACACTAAAAGTTCTGGAAACACCATATATTTT. It yields the protein CASNTKSSGNTIYF.

This clone has only one observation. The gene calls are TRBV11-3 and TRBJ2-5; D is unclear. Deletions cut 8 bases from V and 1 base from J, with 5 bases between. The V gene's germline CDR1 is SGHNT and CDR2 YENEEA. The CDR3 consists of 11 residues. CDR3 nucleotide sequence: TGTGCCAGCCAATCCCAAGAGACCCAGTACTTC. Amino acid sequence: CASQSQETQYF.

The chain combines TRBV5-1 with TRBJ2-7, with TRBD1 matching over 8 bases. In germline, CDR1 is SGHRS, CDR2 YFSETQ. The CDR3 is made up of 15 amino acids. Trimming removed 4 bases from V and 1 base from J; junction bases left unmatched: 7. CDR3 region: CASSPRGTGSYEQYF. CDR3 bases: TGCGCCAGCAGCCCACGGGGGACAGGTTCCTACGAGCAGTACTTC.

A remark on this clone: One end of the junction does not line up with germline, which may come from a read error. This chain links TRBV7-3 with TRBJ2-1; 10 bases match TRBD2. CDR1 SGHTA and CDR2 FQGTGA come from the germline V gene. CDR3 length: 15 residues. CDR3 region: CASKRAGGPINEQFF. Written as DNA, the CDR3 is TGCGCCAGCAAGAGAGCGGGAGGGCCGATCAATGAGCAGTTCTTC.

The gene calls are TRBV7-9 and TRBJ2-5; 7 bases fit TRBD1. CDR3 length equals 16 residues. Germline V CDR1 and CDR2: SEHNR, FQNEAQ (reference sequence). The ends lost 1 base at V and 4 bases at J; junction bases unmatched: 9. CDR3: CASSLEGTGELETQYF. The DNA of the CDR3 is TGTGCCAGCAGCTTAGAGGGTACAGGGGAGTTAGAGACCCAGTACTTC.